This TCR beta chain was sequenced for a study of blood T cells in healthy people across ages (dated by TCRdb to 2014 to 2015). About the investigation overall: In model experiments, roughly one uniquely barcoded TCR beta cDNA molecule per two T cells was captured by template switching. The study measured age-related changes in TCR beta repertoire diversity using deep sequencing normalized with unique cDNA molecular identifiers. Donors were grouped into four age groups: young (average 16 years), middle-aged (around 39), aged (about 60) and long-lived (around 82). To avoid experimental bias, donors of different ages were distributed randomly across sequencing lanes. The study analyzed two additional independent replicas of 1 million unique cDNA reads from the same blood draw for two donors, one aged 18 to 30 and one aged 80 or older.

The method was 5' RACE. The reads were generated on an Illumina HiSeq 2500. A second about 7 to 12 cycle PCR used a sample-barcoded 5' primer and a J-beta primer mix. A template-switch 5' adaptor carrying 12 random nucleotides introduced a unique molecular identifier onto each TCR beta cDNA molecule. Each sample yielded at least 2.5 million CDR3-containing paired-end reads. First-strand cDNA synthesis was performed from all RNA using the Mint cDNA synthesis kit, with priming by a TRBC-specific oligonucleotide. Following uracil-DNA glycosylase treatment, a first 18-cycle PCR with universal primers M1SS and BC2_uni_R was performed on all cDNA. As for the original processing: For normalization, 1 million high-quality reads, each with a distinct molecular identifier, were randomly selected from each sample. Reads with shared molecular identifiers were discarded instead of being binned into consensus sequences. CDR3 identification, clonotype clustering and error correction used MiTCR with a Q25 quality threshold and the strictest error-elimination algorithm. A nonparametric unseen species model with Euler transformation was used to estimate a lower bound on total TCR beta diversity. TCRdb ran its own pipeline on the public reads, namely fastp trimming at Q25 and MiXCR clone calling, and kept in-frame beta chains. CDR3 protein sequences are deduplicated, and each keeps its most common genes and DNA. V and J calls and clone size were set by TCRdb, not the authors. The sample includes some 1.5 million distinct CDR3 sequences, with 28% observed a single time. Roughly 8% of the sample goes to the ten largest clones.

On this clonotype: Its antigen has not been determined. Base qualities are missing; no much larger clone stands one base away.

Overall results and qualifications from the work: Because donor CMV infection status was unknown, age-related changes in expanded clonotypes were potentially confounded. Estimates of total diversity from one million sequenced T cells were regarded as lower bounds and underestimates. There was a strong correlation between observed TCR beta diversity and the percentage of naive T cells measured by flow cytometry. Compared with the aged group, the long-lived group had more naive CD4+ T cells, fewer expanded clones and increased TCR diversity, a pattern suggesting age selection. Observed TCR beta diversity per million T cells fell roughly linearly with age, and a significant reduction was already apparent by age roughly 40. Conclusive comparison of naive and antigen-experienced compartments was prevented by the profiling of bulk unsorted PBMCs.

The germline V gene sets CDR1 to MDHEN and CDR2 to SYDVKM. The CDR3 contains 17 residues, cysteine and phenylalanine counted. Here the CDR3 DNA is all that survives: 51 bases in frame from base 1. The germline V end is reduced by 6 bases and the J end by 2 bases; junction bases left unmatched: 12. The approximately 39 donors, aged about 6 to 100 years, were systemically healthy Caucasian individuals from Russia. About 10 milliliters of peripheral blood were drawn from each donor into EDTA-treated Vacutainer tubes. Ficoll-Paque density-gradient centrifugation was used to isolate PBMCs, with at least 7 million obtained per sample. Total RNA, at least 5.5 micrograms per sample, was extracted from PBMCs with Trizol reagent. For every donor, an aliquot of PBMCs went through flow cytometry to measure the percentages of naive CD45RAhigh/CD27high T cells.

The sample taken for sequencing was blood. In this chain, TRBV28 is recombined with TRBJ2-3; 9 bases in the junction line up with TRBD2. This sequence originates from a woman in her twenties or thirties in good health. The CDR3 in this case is CASSGGAGGISTDTQYF. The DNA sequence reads TGTGCCAGCAGCGGGGGCGCGGGGGGGATATCCACAGATACGCAGTATTTT.